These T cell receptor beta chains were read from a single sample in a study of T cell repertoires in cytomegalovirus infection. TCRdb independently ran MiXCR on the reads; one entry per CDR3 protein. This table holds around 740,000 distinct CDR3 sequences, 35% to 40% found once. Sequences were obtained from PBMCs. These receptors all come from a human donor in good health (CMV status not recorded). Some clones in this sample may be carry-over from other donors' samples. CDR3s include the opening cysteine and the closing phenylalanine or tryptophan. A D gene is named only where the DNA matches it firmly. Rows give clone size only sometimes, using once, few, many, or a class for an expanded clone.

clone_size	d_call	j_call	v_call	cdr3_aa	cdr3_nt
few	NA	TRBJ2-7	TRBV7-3	CASSSGQGVHYEQYF	TGTGCCAGCAGCTCCGGGCAGGGAGTTCATTACGAGCAGTACTTC
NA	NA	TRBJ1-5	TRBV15	CATSRLPTVNQPQHF	TGTGCCACCAGCAGACTTCCGACAGTCAATCAGCCCCAGCATTTT
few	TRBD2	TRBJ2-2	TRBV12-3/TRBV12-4	CASSLSGGALGELFF	TGTGCCAGCAGTCTATCGGGGGGGGCGTTGGGGGAGCTGTTTTTT
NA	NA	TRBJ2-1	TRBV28	CATSSFALAGHEQFF	TGTGCCACCAGTTCATTCGCGCTAGCCGGCCATGAGCAGTTCTTC
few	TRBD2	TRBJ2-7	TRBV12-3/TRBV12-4	CASSTREGEQYF	TGTGCCAGCAGTACCCGGGAGGGGGAGCAGTACTTC
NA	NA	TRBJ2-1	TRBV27	CASSFSVGEGYNEQFF	TGTGCCAGCAGTTTCTCGGTGGGAGAAGGGTACAATGAGCAGTTCTTC
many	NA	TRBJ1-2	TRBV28	CASSLPTRTLTYGYTF	TGTGCCAGCAGTCTACCCACCCGTACCCTGACCTATGGCTACACCTTC
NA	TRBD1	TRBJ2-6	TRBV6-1	CASSEATGTGANVLTF	TGTGCCAGCAGTGAAGCGACAGGGACTGGGGCCAACGTCCTGACTTTC
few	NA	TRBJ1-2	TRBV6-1	CASTEGDPNNYGYTF	TGTGCCAGCACGGAAGGGGACCCAAATAACTATGGCTACACCTTC
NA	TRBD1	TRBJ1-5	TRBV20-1	CSARERQGRVGNQPQHF	TGCAGTGCTAGAGAAAGACAGGGCCGGGTGGGCAATCAGCCCCAGCATTTT
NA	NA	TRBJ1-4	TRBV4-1	CASSQNLRGINEKLFF	TGCGCCAGCAGCCAAAACCTCCGGGGCATAAATGAAAAACTGTTTTTT
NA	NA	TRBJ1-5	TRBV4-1	CASSQDGWNRNQPQHF	TGCGCCAGCAGCCAAGATGGGTGGAATAGGAATCAGCCCCAGCATTTT
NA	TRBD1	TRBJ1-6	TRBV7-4	CASSPRQGGTPLHF	TGTGCCAGCAGCCCCAGACAGGGAGGTACACCCCTCCACTTT
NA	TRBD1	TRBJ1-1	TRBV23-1	CASSQLGGANEAFF	TGCGCCAGCAGTCAATTAGGGGGCGCGAATGAAGCTTTCTTT
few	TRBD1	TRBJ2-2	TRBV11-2	CASSLPGQEVTGELFF	TGTGCCAGCAGCTTACCGGGACAGGAAGTCACCGGGGAGCTGTTTTTT
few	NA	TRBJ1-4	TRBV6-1	CASSEAGGAREKLFF	TGTGCCAGCAGTGAAGCGGGAGGGGCTCGGGAAAAACTGTTTTTT
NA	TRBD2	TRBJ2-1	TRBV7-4	CASSPWGTSGSYYNEQFF	TGTGCCAGCAGTCCTTGGGGGACTAGCGGGAGCTATTACAATGAGCAGTTCTTC
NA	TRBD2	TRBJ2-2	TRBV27	CASSSPDLAGAGELFF	TGTGCCAGCAGCTCGCCGGATCTAGCGGGCGCCGGGGAGCTGTTTTTT
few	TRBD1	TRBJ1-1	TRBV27	CASSVLGGAEPEAFF	TGTGCCAGCAGTGTCCTAGGGGGCGCGGAGCCTGAAGCTTTCTTT
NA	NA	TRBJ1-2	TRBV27	CASSSPSREGPNYGYTF	TGTGCCAGCAGTTCTCCCTCCCGGGAGGGGCCTAACTATGGCTACACCTTC
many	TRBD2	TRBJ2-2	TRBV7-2	CASSPASGRARTGELFF	TGTGCCAGCAGCCCTGCAAGCGGGAGGGCCAGGACCGGGGAGCTGTTTTTT
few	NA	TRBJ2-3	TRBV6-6	CASSRITSPVMDTQYF	TGTGCCAGCAGCCGTATAACTAGCCCCGTTATGGATACGCAGTATTTT
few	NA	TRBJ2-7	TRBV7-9	CASSSLPRDPYYEQYF	TGTGCCAGCAGCTCCCTTCCCCGGGACCCCTACTACGAGCAGTACTTC
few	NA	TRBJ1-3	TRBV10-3	CAITSDGTKGNTIYF	TGTGCCATCACCTCGGACGGAACAAAGGGAAACACCATATATTTT
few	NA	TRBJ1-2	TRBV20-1	CSARAAGRDYGYTF	TGCAGTGCTAGAGCGGCAGGGCGGGACTATGGCTACACCTTC
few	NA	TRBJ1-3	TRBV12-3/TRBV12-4	CASRADGSSGNTIYF	TGTGCCAGCCGCGCAGACGGCAGCTCTGGAAACACCATATATTTT
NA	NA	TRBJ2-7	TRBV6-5	CASKQGGGSGMYEQYF	TGTGCCAGCAAACAAGGGGGAGGGAGTGGTATGTACGAGCAGTACTTC
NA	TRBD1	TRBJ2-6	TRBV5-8	CASSLAGGSTSGANVLTF	TGTGCCAGCAGCTTGGCAGGGGGTTCTACCTCGGGGGCCAACGTCCTGACTTTC
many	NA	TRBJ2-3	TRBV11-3	CASSRGWDTQYF	TGTGCCAGCAGCCGCGGGTGGGATACGCAGTATTTT
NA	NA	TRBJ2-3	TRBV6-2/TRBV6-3	CASSPGQERLWGTDTQYF	TGTGCCAGCAGTCCGGGACAAGAGAGGTTGTGGGGCACAGATACGCAGTATTTT
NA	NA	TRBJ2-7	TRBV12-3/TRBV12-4	CASSRGTVGDEQYF	TGTGCCAGCAGCCGCGGGACAGTGGGCGACGAGCAGTACTTC
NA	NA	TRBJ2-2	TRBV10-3	CAISGAQTNTGELFF	TGTGCCATCAGTGGGGCGCAGACGAACACCGGGGAGCTGTTTTTT
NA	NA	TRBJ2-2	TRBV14	CASSQDWTMDSRDTGELFF	TGTGCCAGCAGCCAAGATTGGACGATGGACAGCCGAGACACCGGGGAGCTGTTTTTT
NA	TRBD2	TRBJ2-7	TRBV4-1	CASSQDETRLAGGPYEQYF	TGCGCCAGCAGCCAAGATGAAACAAGACTAGCGGGGGGGCCCTACGAGCAGTACTTC
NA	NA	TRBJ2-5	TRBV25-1	CASSELEGGETQYF	TGTGCCAGCAGTGAATTGGAAGGAGGGGAGACCCAGTACTTC
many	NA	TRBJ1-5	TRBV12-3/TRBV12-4	CASSLAGASNQPQHF	TGTGCCAGCAGCTTGGCAGGGGCGAGCAATCAGCCCCAGCATTTT
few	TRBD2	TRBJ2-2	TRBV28	CASSLAGGSTGELFF	TGTGCCAGCAGTCTAGCGGGGGGTAGCACCGGGGAGCTGTTTTTT
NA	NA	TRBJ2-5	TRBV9	CASSVVPQETQYF	TGTGCCAGCAGCGTAGTTCCCCAAGAGACCCAGTACTTC
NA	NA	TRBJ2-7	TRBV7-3	CASSFPTAGATYEQYF	TGTGCCAGCAGCTTCCCTACGGCAGGGGCGACCTACGAGCAGTACTTC
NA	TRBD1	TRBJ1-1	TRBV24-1	CATSYRTGYAFF	TGTGCCACCAGTTACCGGACAGGGTACGCTTTCTTT
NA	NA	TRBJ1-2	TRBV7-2	CASSLVGGAGYTF	TGTGCCAGCAGCTTAGTGGGAGGGGCTGGCTACACCTTC
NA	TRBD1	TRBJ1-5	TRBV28	CASSPGGQGYQPQHF	TGTGCCAGCAGTCCAGGGGGCCAAGGATATCAGCCCCAGCATTTT
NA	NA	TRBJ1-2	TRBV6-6	CASSYWRDTYPYTF	TGTGCCAGCAGTTACTGGCGGGACACTTACCCCTACACCTTC
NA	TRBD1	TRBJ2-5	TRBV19	CASSTDQTGFGETQYF	TGTGCCAGTAGTACCGACCAGACAGGGTTTGGCGAGACCCAGTACTTC
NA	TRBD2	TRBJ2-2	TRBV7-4	CASTLLTSATGELFF	TGTGCCAGCACCCTCTTGACTAGCGCAACCGGGGAGCTGTTTTTT
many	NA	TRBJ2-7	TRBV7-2	CASSFAALPGSYEQYF	TGTGCCAGCAGCTTCGCCGCTTTACCCGGCTCCTACGAGCAGTACTTC
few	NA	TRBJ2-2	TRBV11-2	CASSTSSANPTGELFF	TGTGCCAGCAGCACCTCTAGTGCGAACCCGACCGGGGAGCTGTTTTTT
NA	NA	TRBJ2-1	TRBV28	CASSIGSGTSSYNEQFF	TGTGCCAGCAGCATAGGCTCCGGGACATCGTCCTACAATGAGCAGTTCTTC
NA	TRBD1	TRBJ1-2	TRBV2	CASSEAKDRSYTF	TGTGCCAGCAGTGAAGCGAAGGACAGGAGCTACACCTTC
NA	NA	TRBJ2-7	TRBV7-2	CASSSAGLAEQYF	TGTGCCAGCAGCTCCGCCGGGTTGGCGGAGCAGTACTTC
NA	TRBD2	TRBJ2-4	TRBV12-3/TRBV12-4	CASSFYGRAGDIQYF	TGTGCCAGCAGTTTCTACGGGAGGGCCGGAGACATTCAGTACTTC
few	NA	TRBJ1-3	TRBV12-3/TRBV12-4	CASSPQGRNTIYF	TGTGCCAGCAGTCCCCAGGGAAGAAACACCATATATTTT
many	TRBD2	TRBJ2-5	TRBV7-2	CASSLGAGEAETQYF	TGTGCCAGCAGCTTAGGAGCGGGAGAGGCAGAGACCCAGTACTTC
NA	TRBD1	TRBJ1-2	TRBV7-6	CASSDQGAGYGYTF	TGTGCCAGCAGCGATCAGGGGGCGGGATATGGCTACACCTTC
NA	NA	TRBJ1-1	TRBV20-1	CSARPPSGYTEAFF	TGCAGTGCTAGACCGCCGTCAGGATACACTGAAGCTTTCTTT